The T cell receptor (beta chain) described here comes from a study of regulatory T cells in long-lasting Graves disease. This clonotype was detected ten times or more. The germline gives CDR1 MNHEY, CDR2 SMNVEV (reference sequence). The V and J ends lost 6 bases and 7 bases, in that order; junction bases with no gene match: 8. The CDR3 covers 14 residues. For TCR beta, libraries came from iRepertoire HTBI primers and Arm-PCR of CDR3 regions. TCRdb called the multiplex PCR reads again in MiXCR, with one record for every CDR3 protein. This repertoire shows about 470,000 distinct CDR3 sequences, about 15% found once; its top ten account for approximately 15%. Specified time point: newly diagnosed GD, antithyroid drugs for less than 3 months. TCR sequences were obtained from RNA taken from PBMCs. The same sample was also used in a study of T cells in Graves' hyperthyroidism and ophthalmopathy.

Sequences were derived from peripheral blood mononuclear cells (PBMCs), sampled at new diagnosis, from a patient treated with antithyroid drugs. The rearrangement joins TRBV27 to TRBJ2-1; 8 bases agree with TRBD2. The receptor was derived from a woman aged 25 to 39 with Graves disease. The CDR3 sequence: CASRHELAVNEQFF. DNA of the CDR3: TGTGCCAGCAGACACGAACTAGCGGTTAATGAGCAGTTCTTC.